This entry lists 8 T cell receptor beta chains sequenced from one sample in a study of cytomegalovirus exposure and HLA in healthy donors. A multiplex PCR was run with 60 Vbeta primers and 13 Jbeta primers. The repertoire was sequenced with immunoSEQ multiplex PCR; TCRdb's copy has only in-frame clones and lacks some. The data hold 100,000 or so clones, with more than 55% observed a single time. Sequenced material: PBMCs. The source of these receptors is a woman younger than 45 in good health and CMV-seropositive.

The genes are TRBV27 and TRBJ1-1; no clear D. Trimming took off 3 bases at V and 7 bases at J, with 9 bases between the two ends. Germline V CDR1 and CDR2: MNHEY, SMNVEV (reference sequence). CDR3 size: 12 residues. The CDR3 sequence is CASSLRKSEAFF. The CDR3 bases are TGTGCCAGCAGTTTGAGGAAGAGTGAAGCTTTCTTT.

This clone has only one observation. V and J are TRBV5-6 and TRBJ2-2, with D possibly being TRBD2 (6 bases). The CDR3 consists of 16 residues. V was trimmed by 6 bases and J by 6 bases, leaving 21 bases between them. Germline V lookup: CDR1 SGHDT, CDR2 YYEEEE. The CDR3, as DNA: TGTGCCAGCACCTTCTTATCAGGGTGGAGGGCCGGGGAGCTGTTTTTT. It specifies CASTFLSGWRAGELFF.

The chain joins TRBV6-5 to TRBJ2-2; 7 bases align to TRBD1. CDR3 length: 15 amino acids. Looked up from germline, CDR1 is MNHEY and CDR2 is SVGAGI. Losses at the gene ends were 6 bases for V and 0 bases for J; bases not matched to a gene: 4. The CDR3 coding sequence is TGTGCCAGCAGCCCCGGGACAGCGAACACCGGGGAGCTGTTTTTT. Encoded protein: CASSPGTANTGELFF.

Regarding this clone: The junction does not match germline at one end; this may be a read error. The J gene is TRBJ1-1, the V gene TRBV5-1, with D perhaps TRBD1 (5 bases). Germline V gene data show CDR1 as SGHRS and CDR2 as YFSETQ. This CDR3 contains 14 residues. The CDR3 DNA follows: TGCGCCAGCAGCTTGGTAGCGGGGCCCACTAAAGCTTTCTTT. It is translated as CASSLVAGPTKAFF.

The rearrangement joins TRBV27 to TRBJ2-7, with 11 bases lining up with TRBD1. CDR3 length: 15 residues. The ends lost 5 bases at V and 0 bases at J; junction bases unmatched: 3. Germline V lookup: CDR1 MNHEY, CDR2 SMNVEV (reference sequence). This CDR3 reads CASSEGQGGSYEQYF. CDR3 bases: TGTGCCAGCAGTGAGGGACAGGGGGGCTCCTACGAGCAGTACTTC.

V is TRBV28 and J is TRBJ1-3; no clear D gene. V lost 9 bases and J lost 2, with 17 bases in between. The CDR3 totals 15 residues. Germline CDR1 and CDR2: MDHEN and SYDVKM. The CDR3 coding sequence is TGTGCCAGTTCCCAGCCAGGTTTCGCTGGAAACACCATATATTTT. Amino acid sequence: CASSQPGFAGNTIYF. The full variable domain, in which reference TRBV28 and TRBJ1-3 provide the parts outside the CDR3, is DVKVTQSSRYLVKRTGEKVFLECVQDMDHENMFWYRQDPGLGLRLIYFSYDVKMKEKGDIPEGYSVSREKKERFSLILESASTNQTSMYLCASSQPGFAGNTIYFGEGSWLTVV.

The chain has TRBV29-1 and TRBJ2-7; 15 bases are shared with TRBD2. Germline-derived CDR1 and CDR2 are SQVTM and ANQGSEA. Unmatched junction bases numbered 3, after V lost 6 bases and J lost 6 bases. This CDR3 is built from 13 residues. The CDR3 region is CSVGTSGGSEQYF. CDR3 bases: TGCAGCGTGGGGACTAGCGGGGGGTCCGAGCAGTACTTC.

Regarding this clone: At the DNA level, this CDR3 is encoded by other sequences in the same sample as well. V is TRBV7-9 and J is TRBJ2-3; D may be TRBD1 (5 bases). V lost 5 bases to trimming and J lost 5 bases, with 8 bases between them. Germline V gives CDR1 SEHNR, CDR2 FQNEAQ (reference sequence). The CDR3 runs 12 residues. The CDR3 reads CASSPQGDTQYF. As DNA, the CDR3 is TGTGCCAGCAGCCCGCAGGGAGATACGCAGTATTTT.